This TCR beta chain was observed in a study of blood T cell repertoires in COVID-19. Study as a whole: Samples taken during acute and convalescent COVID-19 were collected in the United States, Italy and Spain. From T cells, B-cell-depleted T cells, or PBMCs came the material, which was cDNA or gDNA.

Per the study methods: Nucleated cell number was recorded as an estimate derived from reference gene primer amplification. Here immunoSEQ multiplex PCR was the method, and the copy in TCRdb shows in-frame clones only, minus some. V, J and clone size are taken as reported in that table, and D and trimming were inferred from the DNA itself. Of 200,000 or so clones in the sample, approximately 86% were seen once. The sequenced sample was peripheral blood. The source is a man between 70 and 80 years old with active or convalescent COVID-19.

CDR3 sequence reads: CASSARIGGAVTQYF. Written as DNA, the CDR3 is TGTGCCAGCAGTGCGCGAATAGGAGGCGCTGTTACGCAGTATTTT. V and J are TRBV25-1 and TRBJ2-3, with a possible D match to TRBD2 (5 bases). This CDR3 has 15 residues. The germline CDR1 and CDR2 sequences are MGHDK and SYGVNS. V was cut by 4 bases and J by 8 bases, with 19 bases left in between.